The 15 T cell receptor beta chains below all came from one sample that was sequenced in a study of CD8+ T cells in alopecia areata. In each case, RNA was isolated and then reverse transcribed into cDNA as the sequencing template. The protocol was immunoSEQ multiplex PCR, while the TCRdb copy is restricted to in-frame clones and leaves out a portion. The data show roughly 76,000 clones, 25% to 35% seen once. Treatment described: oral pan-JAK inhibitor, 5-10 mg twice daily. The sequenced sample was CD8+ T cells sorted from blood, obtained at week 4, from a patient treated with tofacitinib. These receptors all stem from a human donor with alopecia areata.

The chain has TRBV29-1 and TRBJ2-1; unclear D gene. Germline CDR1 reads SQVTM; CDR2 reads ANQGSEA. The V gene lost 5 bases and the J gene lost 5 bases, with 7 bases spanning the gap. The CDR3 has 11 residues. CDR3 nucleotides: TGCAGCGTTTTTGGAGACAATGAGCAGTTCTTC. Protein: CSVFGDNEQFF.

J is TRBJ2-6 and V is TRBV30; tentative D call: TRBD2 (5 bases). With 0 bases removed from V and 1 base from J, the gap between germline ends came to 10 bases. CDR1 is GTSNPN, CDR2 SVGIG, per germline (reference sequence). This CDR3 comprises 16 residues. CDR3 residues: CAWSVPPGSGANVLTF. Written as DNA, the CDR3 is TGTGCCTGGAGTGTACCTCCGGGGTCTGGGGCCAACGTCCTGACTTTC. The entire variable domain, with the rest obtained from reference TRBV30 and TRBJ2-6, is as follows: SQTIHQWPATLVQPVGSPLSLECTVEGTSNPNLYWYRQAAGRGLQLLFYSVGIGQISSEVPQNLSASRPQDRQFILSSKKLLLSDSGFYLCAWSVPPGSGANVLTFGAGSRLTVL.

This clone has a handful of counts. V usage is TRBV29-1 and J usage is TRBJ2-1, with 14 bases matching TRBD2. This CDR3 is built from 14 residues. The V and J ends lost 7 bases and 8 bases, in that order; junction bases with no gene match: 7. Germline V gene sequence: CDR1 SQVTM, CDR2 ANQGSEA. The CDR3 DNA reads TGCAGCGGGATCGGACTAGCGGGAGGCTATGAGCAGTTCTTC. Its translation is CSGIGLAGGYEQFF.

The chain combines TRBV20-1 with TRBJ2-5, with D possibly matching TRBD2 (5 bases). Trimming removed 0 bases at V and 8 bases at J, with 7 bases between. This CDR3 region has 11 residues. Germline lookup yields CDR1 DFQATT and CDR2 SNEGSKA (reference sequence). The CDR3 DNA is TGCAGTGCTAGAGACGGGGTAACCCAGTACTTC. Translating it yields CSARDGVTQYF.

This clone was counted a few times. The V call is TRBV19, the J call TRBJ2-7; 9 nucleotides match TRBD1. The germline V gene has CDR1 LNHDA and CDR2 SQIVND (reference sequence). This CDR3 region has 15 residues. V shed 5 bases, J shed 7 bases, and the junction held 12 bases outside the gene matches. The CDR3 reads CASSGTGPQRWEQYF. The CDR3 DNA sequence: TGTGCCAGTAGTGGGACAGGGCCCCAGAGATGGGAGCAGTACTTC.

The sample holds a few counts of this clone. This chain joins TRBV28 and TRBJ2-3; the D is unclear. This CDR3 comprises 14 residues. Germline V gene sequence: CDR1 MDHEN, CDR2 SYDVKM. V lost 5 bases to trimming and J lost 2 bases, with 11 bases between them. As DNA, the CDR3 is TGTGCCAGCAGTCGTACCGGCCTCACAGATACGCAGTATTTT. It specifies CASSRTGLTDTQYF.

The table lists this clone with a few counts. V usage is TRBV4-1 and J usage is TRBJ2-5; 7 nucleotides agree with TRBD2. Germline V gives CDR1 MGHRA, CDR2 YSYEKL. The length of the CDR3 is 16 residues. The junction had 7 bases not matched to a gene; V was cut back by 1 base and J by 2 bases. The CDR3 bases are TGCGCCAGCAGCCAAGGCGAGGCGGGAGAGCAAGAGACCCAGTACTTC. It translates to CASSQGEAGEQETQYF.

This clone came up once. This chain uses TRBV18 with TRBJ2-1; D call uncertain. Germline V gives CDR1 KGHSH, CDR2 LQKENI. With 3 bases removed from V and 0 bases from J, the gap between germline ends came to 12 bases. The CDR3 runs 16 residues. The CDR3 loop reads CASSPQDSSSYNEQFF. As DNA, the CDR3 is TGTGCCAGCTCACCCCAAGACTCGAGCTCCTACAATGAGCAGTTCTTC.

V gene TRBV29-1 combines with J gene TRBJ2-7; TRBD2 aligns across 10 bases. The CDR3 is 13 amino acids. V was clipped by 4 bases and J by 4 bases; unmatched bases: 4. CDR1 and CDR2 from the germline V gene are SQVTM and ANQGSEA. This chain's CDR3 is CSVVLAGVYEQYF. The DNA for the CDR3 is TGCAGCGTTGTTCTAGCGGGAGTATACGAGCAGTACTTC.

This chain connects TRBV29-1 to TRBJ2-5; 9 bases are shared with TRBD2. The junction had 16 bases not matched to a gene; V was cut back by 0 bases and J by 5 bases. The germline CDR1 and CDR2 sequences are SQVTM and ANQGSEA. The CDR3 is 18 amino acids. This chain's CDR3 is CSVEDFQRVAGVKETQYF. In DNA form, the CDR3 reads TGCAGCGTTGAAGATTTTCAGCGAGTAGCGGGAGTTAAGGAGACCCAGTACTTC.

This clone was detected ten times or more. The chain employs TRBV19 and TRBJ2-1, with D possibly TRBD2 on 6 matching bases. The V gene lost 4 bases and the J gene lost 8 bases, with 27 bases spanning the gap. Germline values: CDR1 LNHDA, CDR2 SQIVND (reference sequence). The CDR3 is 18 residues long. Here the CDR3 reads CASSTSTPSIGVADEQFF. CDR3 sequence (DNA): TGTGCCAGTAGTACCTCGACTCCCTCAATAGGCGTAGCGGATGAGCAGTTCTTC.

This chain connects TRBV30 to TRBJ1-5, with D uncertain. The germline V and J ends were trimmed by 0 bases and 2 bases, with 11 bases remaining between them. This CDR3 is built from 15 residues. Germline V lookup: CDR1 GTSNPN, CDR2 SVGIG (reference sequence). CDR3 bases: TGTGCCTGGAGTGTAATATCAGGAGGCAATCAGCCCCAGCATTTT. This codes for CAWSVISGGNQPQHF.

The chain uses TRBV7-9 and TRBJ2-7, with D possibly being TRBD2 (7 bases). This CDR3 is 15 amino acids long. The germline V and J ends were trimmed by 2 bases and 5 bases, with 16 bases remaining between them. The V gene's germline CDR1 is SEHNR and CDR2 FQNEAQ (reference sequence). The CDR3 DNA sequence: TGTGCCAGCAGCTTAAGGGGGGAGGGCCAGGACGAGCAGTACTTC. Amino acids: CASSLRGEGQDEQYF. Complete variable domain (other parts from reference TRBV7-9 and TRBJ2-7): DTGVSQNPRHKITKRGQNVTFRCDPISEHNRLYWYRQTLGQGPEFLTYFQNEAQLEKSRLLSDRFSAERPKGSFSTLEIQRTEQGDSAMYLCASSLRGEGQDEQYFGPGTRLTVT.

The sample holds a few counts of this clone. The CDR3 DNA sequence: TGTGCCAGCAGCTTAGAGGGACTAGAGAATCATGAGCAGTTCTTC. It yields the protein CASSLEGLENHEQFF. The rearrangement uses TRBV13 and TRBJ2-1; 8 positions agree with TRBD2. The ends lost 1 base at V and 8 bases at J; junction bases unmatched: 7. The CDR3 is 15 residues long. CDR1 and CDR2 (germline): PRHDT, FYEKMQ (reference sequence).

The chain has TRBV23-1 and TRBJ2-7; D may be TRBD1 or TRBD2 (5 bases each). TRBV23-1 is known as an ORF, though its function is uncertain. The germline V and J ends were trimmed by 3 bases and 3 bases, with 9 bases remaining between them. There are 13 residues in the CDR3. In DNA, the CDR3 is TGCGCCAGCAGTCAGGGGGATTTCTACGAGCAGTACTTC. It yields the protein CASSQGDFYEQYF.